The next 8 T cell receptor beta chains were all read from a single sample in a study of blood T cell repertoires in COVID-19 (dated by TCRdb to 2018 to 2020). The library came from the immunoSEQ multiplex PCR assay. In its TCRdb copy, this immuneACCESS table keeps in-frame sequences only and misses some clones. Where compared with another copy, unresolved V genes explain less than half of these, and the others have no known cause. This sample gives approximately 300,000 clones in total; about 83% of them show up just once. 1.5% to 2% of the sample is held by the ten biggest clonotypes. Input material: peripheral blood. The receptors stem from a woman between 50 and 59 years old with acute or convalescent COVID-19.

This clone was counted many times. CDR3: CAGTGTSGYEQYF. Here the CDR3 DNA reads TGTGCCGGAACCGGGACTAGCGGCTACGAGCAGTACTTC. The V gene is TRBV2, the J gene TRBJ2-7; 11 bases match TRBD2. CDR3 length equals 13 residues. CDR1 and CDR2 from the germline V gene are SNHLY and FYNNEI. The V segment lost 11 bases and the J segment 3 bases; nucleotides outside the gene matches: 6.

This chain connects TRBV6-5 to TRBJ1-1, with D hard to call. The CDR3 spans 15 residues. The germline V gene encodes CDR1 MNHEY and CDR2 SVGAGI. Trimming removed 0 bases at V and 5 bases at J, with 13 bases between. In DNA form, the CDR3 reads TGTGCCAGCAGTTACTCTTTGTGGTCGGGGACTGAAGCTTTCTTT. Protein product: CASSYSLWSGTEAFF.

J is TRBJ2-3 and V is TRBV10-3; 9 bases fit TRBD2. Germline V gene sequence: CDR1 ENHRY, CDR2 SYGVKD. Unmatched junction bases numbered 19, after V lost 4 bases and J lost 2 bases. The CDR3 contains 20 residues. Here the CDR3 reads CAISVTTRTAGTSYTDTQYF. Written as DNA, the CDR3 is TGTGCCATCAGTGTCACTACACGGACAGCCGGGACTAGCTACACAGATACGCAGTATTTT.

The sample holds one count of this clone. This chain's CDR3 is CASSPSATSKAGTGELFF. DNA for the CDR3: TGTGCCAGCAGTCCCTCCGCTACATCGAAGGCGGGCACCGGGGAGCTGTTTTTT. The chain employs TRBV28 and TRBJ2-2, with D perhaps TRBD2 (5 bases). Germline CDR1 and CDR2: MDHEN and SYDVKM. V dropped 5 bases and J dropped 4 bases, with 23 bases sitting between them. The CDR3 has 18 amino acids.

V gene TRBV4-1 combines with J gene TRBJ1-4; D remains ambiguous. Germline CDR1 and CDR2: MGHRA and YSYEKL. Trimming stripped 2 bases from V and 6 bases from J, with 16 bases between. The CDR3 is 16 amino acids. The CDR3, as DNA: TGCGCCAGCAGCCAAACGATTCTAGGCCGTCATGAAAAACTGTTTTTT. Its translation is CASSQTILGRHEKLFF.

The chain has TRBV30 and TRBJ1-1, with D unresolved. V lost 4 bases to trimming and J lost 1 base, with 10 bases between them. Germline CDR1 reads GTSNPN; CDR2 reads SVGIG (reference sequence). This CDR3 comprises 13 residues. In nucleotides, the CDR3 is TGTGCCTGGAAGTCCCCGGGGAACACTGAAGCTTTCTTT. This encodes CAWKSPGNTEAFF.

V is TRBV4-1 and J is TRBJ2-5, with 7 bases aligning to TRBD2. CDR1 and CDR2 (germline): MGHRA, YSYEKL. CDR3 size: 16 residues. The V segment lost 1 base and the J segment 2 bases; nucleotides outside the gene matches: 7. CDR3 DNA: TGCGCCAGCAGCCAAGGGTGGGACTACCTACAAGAGACCCAGTACTTC. As protein: CASSQGWDYLQETQYF.

The V gene is TRBV28, the J gene TRBJ1-1, with 8 bases identical to TRBD1. CDR1 is MDHEN, CDR2 SYDVKM, per germline. J was trimmed by 8 bases and V by 7 bases; bases with no gene match: 9. The CDR3 consists of 13 residues. The CDR3 loop reads CASTTTGAPEAFF. CDR3 bases: TGTGCCAGCACTACGACAGGGGCGCCCGAAGCTTTCTTT.